The rows below give T cell receptor beta chains drawn from one sample of a study of metastatic and nonmetastatic thyroid tumors. TCRdb re-clonotyped the PCR reads via MiXCR. The table shows tens of thousands of clones, with around 25% occurring only once. Sequencing used blood. The receptor source for this set is a female donor with papillary thyroid cancer or a benign thyroid nodule (not recorded which). Some clones in this sample may be carry-over from other donors' samples. Both conserved end residues are part of each CDR3. The D gene is left open where the match is weak. Part of the rows lack a size; the others show once, few, many or a class for expanded clones.

V gene	D gene	clone size	J gene	CDR3 DNA	CDR3 protein
TRBV5-1	TRBD1	medium-sized	TRBJ2-7	TGCGCCAGCAGCTACGACAGGGGTAAGGGCGAGCAGTACTTC	CASSYDRGKGEQYF
TRBV11-2	.	.	TRBJ2-7	TGTGCCAGCAGCGTGAGAGGACAACGATACTCCTACGAGCAGTACTTC	CASSVRGQRYSYEQYF
TRBV15	.	many	TRBJ1-4	TGTGCCACCAGCAGAGATTGGTTAGGCGGTAATGAAAAACTGTTTTTT	CATSRDWLGGNEKLFF
TRBV5-4	.	many	TRBJ1-3	TGTGCCAGCAGACCTCTGAAGGGAAACACCATATATTTT	CASRPLKGNTIYF
TRBV6-5	.	medium-sized	TRBJ2-1	TGTGCCAGCAGTTACAGGGGGACCTACAATGAGCAGTTCTTC	CASSYRGTYNEQFF
TRBV27	TRBD2	.	TRBJ2-1	TGTGCCAGCCGCGATGGAGGGACTAGCGGGCGTAATGAGCAGTTCTTC	CASRDGGTSGRNEQFF
TRBV6-1	.	few	TRBJ2-7	TGTGCCAGCAGTGAAGCTAGACAGGCGCCTACCTACGAGCAGTACTTC	CASSEARQAPTYEQYF
TRBV6-2/TRBV6-3	TRBD1	.	TRBJ1-6	TGTGCCAGCAGTTCAGGACAGGTTTCCTCACCCCTCCACTTT	CASSSGQVSSPLHF
TRBV20-1	.	.	TRBJ2-1	TGCAGTGCTAGAGACCCCCTTTCGGGAGCATTGAATGAGCAGTTCTTC	CSARDPLSGALNEQFF
TRBV5-1	.	many	TRBJ2-1	TGCGCCAGCAGCTTGTATCAGGGGTCCTACAATGAGCAGTCCTTC	CASSLYQGSYNEQSF
TRBV6-4	.	.	TRBJ2-1	TGTGCCAGCAGTGACTCGGAACAGAATGAGCAGTTCTTC	CASSDSEQNEQFF
TRBV5-1	.	many	TRBJ2-7	TGCGCCAGCAGCTTGTTAGCGTCGTCCTACGAGCAGTACTTC	CASSLLASSYEQYF
TRBV6-1	.	many	TRBJ1-2	TGTGCCACCACTTCGGGAGGGGCTAACTATGGCTACACCTTC	CATTSGGANYGYTF
TRBV28	.	medium-sized	TRBJ1-1	TGTGCCAGCAGTTTAAGTGCCTCATTCGCATCTGAAGCTTTCTTT	CASSLSASFASEAFF
TRBV20-1	.	.	TRBJ2-1	TGCAGTGCTAGGCCCCCTGGGCTTCCCTACAATGAGCAGTTCTTC	CSARPPGLPYNEQFF
TRBV12-3/TRBV12-4	.	many	TRBJ1-3	TGTGCCAGCAGTTTGAGGGGAAACACCATATATTTT	CASSLRGNTIYF
TRBV10-3	.	many	TRBJ2-5	TGTGCCATCAGTGACCCTGGAGGTCCGGGGGAGACCCAGTACTTC	CAISDPGGPGETQYF
TRBV18	.	many	TRBJ2-2	TGTGCCAGCTCACAGGGACAAACCACCGGGGAGCTGTTTTTT	CASSQGQTTGELFF
TRBV28	TRBD1	many	TRBJ1-2	TGTGCCAGCAAGAGGGGGAAACAGGGGAACTATGGCTACACCTTC	CASKRGKQGNYGYTF
TRBV12-3/TRBV12-4	TRBD1	.	TRBJ2-7	TGTGCCAGCAGTTTTGGACAGGTCTACGAGCAGTACTTC	CASSFGQVYEQYF
TRBV6-2/TRBV6-3	.	many	TRBJ1-4	TGTGCCAGCAGTACCCCGGGCGGGCGAGGCGAAAAACTGTTTTTT	CASSTPGGRGEKLFF
TRBV29-1	TRBD1	many	TRBJ1-2	TGCAGCGTTGAAGATTCCAGGACAGGGGTGGGATTGAACTATGGCTACACCTTC	CSVEDSRTGVGLNYGYTF
TRBV3-1	TRBD2	many	TRBJ2-5	TGTGCCAGCAGCCAAGGTTCCGGGGGGGGCATTGAGACCCAGTACTTC	CASSQGSGGGIETQYF
TRBV5-6	TRBD2	many	TRBJ2-3	TGTGCCAGCAGCCATAGTCCTAGCGGGACCCCCACAGATACGCAGTATTTT	CASSHSPSGTPTDTQYF
TRBV19	TRBD2	many	TRBJ2-3	TGTGCCAGTAGTATTGATAGGTTGTCGGCGGGAGCAATAACAGATACGCAGTATTTT	CASSIDRLSAGAITDTQYF
TRBV24-1	.	.	TRBJ2-5	TGTGCCAGCAGTGATTTAGGGGACTGGGGAGGTCGAGAGACCCAGTACTTC	CASSDLGDWGGRETQYF
TRBV7-9	.	many	TRBJ2-1	TGTGCCAGCAGCCAACCGAGGGGGCGGGACTCCTACAATGAGCAGTTCTTC	CASSQPRGRDSYNEQFF
TRBV2	.	.	TRBJ2-7	TGTGCCATCAGTGATCAGCGAACCTTATACTACGAGCAGTACTTC	CAISDQRTLYYEQYF
TRBV12-3/TRBV12-4	.	many	TRBJ2-1	TGTGCCAGCAACGGGAGATACAATGAGCAGTTCTTC	CASNGRYNEQFF
TRBV20-1	.	.	TRBJ1-4	TGCAGTGCTAGAAAGGGGGGGAGCAATGAAAAACTATTTTTT	CSARKGGSNEKLFF
TRBV15	.	many	TRBJ2-7	TGTGCCACTAACAGAGACTACGAGCAGTACTTC	CATNRDYEQYF
TRBV6-4	.	many	TRBJ2-2	TGTGCCAGCAGCGTCGGAAGTGGCACCGGGGAGCTGTTTTTT	CASSVGSGTGELFF
TRBV20-1	TRBD2	.	TRBJ2-7	TGCAGTGCTGCGGGGGACTCCCGCTACGAGCAGTACTTC	CSAAGDSRYEQYF
TRBV10-3	TRBD2	.	TRBJ2-2	TGTGCCATCAGTGAGGGGACTAGCGGTATAGACACCGGGGAGCTGTTCTTT	CAISEGTSGIDTGELFF
TRBV7-2	.	many	TRBJ2-7	TGTGCCAGCAGCCCCCGGGGTAGCGGCTACGAGCAGTACTTC	CASSPRGSGYEQYF
TRBV5-1	.	many	TRBJ2-3	TGCGCCAGCAGAAAAAAACCGGGGCAGCAACCGAATGATACGCAGTATTTT	CASRKKPGQQPNDTQYF
TRBV5-1	.	.	TRBJ2-2	TGCGCCAGCAGCTCCCGACTACGCGGGACCGGGGAGCTGTTTTTT	CASSSRLRGTGELFF
TRBV30	TRBD1	many	TRBJ2-1	TGTGCCTGGAAGGGGGCAGGGGCCTACAATGAGCAGTTCTTC	CAWKGAGAYNEQFF
TRBV6-1	.	.	TRBJ2-7	TGTGCCAGCAGAAACCCGGGATCCTACGAGCAGTACTTC	CASRNPGSYEQYF
TRBV6-1	.	medium-sized	TRBJ2-7	TGTGCCAGCAGGCAGCCGACCTCCTACGAGCAGTACTTC	CASRQPTSYEQYF
TRBV19	.	.	TRBJ2-7	TGTGCCAGTAGCGACCTTCCTACCTACGAGCAGTACTTC	CASSDLPTYEQYF
TRBV19	.	many	TRBJ1-5	TGTGCCAGTACTGAAGCGAAAAGGTCCGGGGGCGCACAGCCCCAGCATTTT	CASTEAKRSGGAQPQHF
TRBV12-3/TRBV12-4	.	many	TRBJ2-1	TGTGCCAGCAGTCCCGGGAGACGAATCAATGAGCAGTTCTTC	CASSPGRRINEQFF
TRBV27	TRBD2	many	TRBJ2-5	TGTGCCAGCAGTTTCCCGACTAGCGGGGGAAGGGAAGAGACCCAGTACTTC	CASSFPTSGGREETQYF
TRBV5-4	.	.	TRBJ1-2	TGTGCCAGCAGCTATACCGGGACCTTCTATGGCTACACCTTC	CASSYTGTFYGYTF
TRBV5-6	.	.	TRBJ2-7	TGTGCCTGCAGCTTGAGTGTGGGACGTTACGAGCAGTACTTC	CACSLSVGRYEQYF
TRBV3-1	.	many	TRBJ2-4	TGTGCCAGCAGCCAAGGGACCTGGCTAGCCAAAAACATTCAGTACTTC	CASSQGTWLAKNIQYF
TRBV11-1	TRBD2	many	TRBJ2-3	TGTGCCAGCAGCTCCGCCCGCCTAGCGGGGTATGATACGCAGTATTTT	CASSSARLAGYDTQYF
TRBV25-1	.	.	TRBJ2-3	TGTGCCATCAGTGAATCCGTAGGGCGATCTTTCGCAGATACGCAGTATTTT	CAISESVGRSFADTQYF
TRBV4-1	.	many	TRBJ2-1	TGCGCCAGCAGCCAAGAGGGCGGGACAGAGTACAATGAGCAGTTCTTC	CASSQEGGTEYNEQFF
TRBV15	TRBD2	many	TRBJ2-3	TGTGCCACCAGCAGAGGGCCCGGACTAGCGGTCACAGATACGCAGTATTTT	CATSRGPGLAVTDTQYF
TRBV6-1	.	many	TRBJ2-2	TGTGCCATCAGGGGGGGTGGTGAAACCGGGGAGCTGTTTTTT	CAIRGGGETGELFF
TRBV7-2	.	many	TRBJ1-5	TGTGCCAGCAGCTTATCCCAGGGGTATCAGCCCCAGCATTTT	CASSLSQGYQPQHF